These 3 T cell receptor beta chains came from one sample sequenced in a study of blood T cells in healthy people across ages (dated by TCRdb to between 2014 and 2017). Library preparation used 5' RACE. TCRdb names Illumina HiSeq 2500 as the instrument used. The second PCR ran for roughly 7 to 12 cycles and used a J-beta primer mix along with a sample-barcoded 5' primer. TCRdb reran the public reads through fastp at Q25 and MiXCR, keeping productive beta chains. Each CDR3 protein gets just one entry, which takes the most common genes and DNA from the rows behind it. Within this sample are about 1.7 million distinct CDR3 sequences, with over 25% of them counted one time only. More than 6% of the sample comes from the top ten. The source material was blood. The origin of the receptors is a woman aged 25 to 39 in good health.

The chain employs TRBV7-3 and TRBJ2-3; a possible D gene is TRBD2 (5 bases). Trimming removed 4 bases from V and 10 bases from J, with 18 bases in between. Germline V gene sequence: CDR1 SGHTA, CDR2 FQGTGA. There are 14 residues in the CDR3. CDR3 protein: CASSYRVDQRAQYF. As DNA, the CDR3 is TGTGCCAGCAGCTACCGGGTCGACCAGAGGGCGCAGTATTTT.

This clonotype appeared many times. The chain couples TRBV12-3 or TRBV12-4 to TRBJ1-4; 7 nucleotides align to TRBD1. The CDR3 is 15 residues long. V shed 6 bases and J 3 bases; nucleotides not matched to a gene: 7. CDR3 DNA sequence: TGTGCCAGCAGACCGTCGGACAGGCCTAATGAAAAACTGTTTTTT. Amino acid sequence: CASRPSDRPNEKLFF.

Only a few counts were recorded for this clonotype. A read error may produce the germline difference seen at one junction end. CDR3 amino acids: CVSSWSANYEQYF. DNA for the CDR3: TGCGTCAGCAGCTGGTCAGCGAACTACGAGCAGTACTTC. The rearrangement links TRBV5-1 to TRBJ2-7; D is undetermined. CDR1 is SGHRS, CDR2 YFSETQ, per germline. The CDR3 runs to 13 residues.